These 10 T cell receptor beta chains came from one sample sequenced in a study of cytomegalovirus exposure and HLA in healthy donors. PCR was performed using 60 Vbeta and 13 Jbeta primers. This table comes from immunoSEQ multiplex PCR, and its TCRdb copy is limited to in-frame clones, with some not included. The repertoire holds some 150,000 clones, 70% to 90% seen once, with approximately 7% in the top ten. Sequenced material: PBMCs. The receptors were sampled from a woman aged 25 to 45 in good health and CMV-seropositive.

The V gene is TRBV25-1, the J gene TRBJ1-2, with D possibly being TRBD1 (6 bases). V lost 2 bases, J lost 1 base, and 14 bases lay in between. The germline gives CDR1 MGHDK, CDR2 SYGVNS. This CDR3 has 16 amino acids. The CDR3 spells CASSEGQTGHNYGYTF. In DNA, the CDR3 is TGTGCCAGCAGTGAAGGACAGACCGGACATAACTATGGCTACACCTTC.

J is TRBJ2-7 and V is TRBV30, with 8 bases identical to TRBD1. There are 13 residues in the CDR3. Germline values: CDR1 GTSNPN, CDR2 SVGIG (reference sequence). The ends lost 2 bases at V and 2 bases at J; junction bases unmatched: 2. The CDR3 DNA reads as TGTGCCTGGAGTTTGGACAGGGCCTACGAGCAGTACTTC. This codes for CAWSLDRAYEQYF.

CDR3: CASSLMTSGGKYTDTQYF. The CDR3 DNA reads TGTGCCAGCAGCTTAATGACTAGCGGGGGGAAATACACAGATACGCAGTATTTT. This chain links TRBV7-6 with TRBJ2-3, with TRBD2 matching over 13 bases. The CDR3 totals 18 residues. V was clipped by 2 bases and J by 2 bases; unmatched bases: 7. Germline loops: CDR1 SGHVS, CDR2 FNYEAQ.

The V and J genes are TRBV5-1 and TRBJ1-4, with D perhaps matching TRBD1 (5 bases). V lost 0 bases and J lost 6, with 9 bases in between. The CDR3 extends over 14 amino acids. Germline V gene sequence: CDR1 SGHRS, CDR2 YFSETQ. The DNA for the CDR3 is TGCGCCAGCAGCTTGGATACAGGCGATGAAAAACTGTTTTTT. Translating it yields CASSLDTGDEKLFF.

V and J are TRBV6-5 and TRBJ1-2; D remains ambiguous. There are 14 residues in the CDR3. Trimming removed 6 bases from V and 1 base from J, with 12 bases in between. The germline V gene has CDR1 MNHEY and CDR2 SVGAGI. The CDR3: CASSNSDINYGYTF. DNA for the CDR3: TGTGCCAGCAGCAATTCAGACATTAACTATGGCTACACCTTC.

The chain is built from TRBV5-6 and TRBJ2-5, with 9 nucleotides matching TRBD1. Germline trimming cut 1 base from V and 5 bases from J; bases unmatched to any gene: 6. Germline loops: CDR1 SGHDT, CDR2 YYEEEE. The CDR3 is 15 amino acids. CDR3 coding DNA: TGTGCCAGCAGCTTGAGGGGGACAGGGTGGGAGACCCAGTACTTC. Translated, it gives CASSLRGTGWETQYF.

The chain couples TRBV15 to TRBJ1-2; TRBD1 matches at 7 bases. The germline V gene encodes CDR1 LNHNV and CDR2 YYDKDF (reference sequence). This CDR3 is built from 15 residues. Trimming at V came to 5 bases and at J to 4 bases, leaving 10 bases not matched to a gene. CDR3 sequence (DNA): TGTGCCACCAGCTCCCTGGGACAGAAATTCTATGGCTACACCTTC. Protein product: CATSSLGQKFYGYTF.

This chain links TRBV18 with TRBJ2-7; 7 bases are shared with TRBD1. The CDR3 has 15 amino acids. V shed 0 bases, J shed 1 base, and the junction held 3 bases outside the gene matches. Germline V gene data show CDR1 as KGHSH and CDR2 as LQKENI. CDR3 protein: CASSPPGQRSYEQYF. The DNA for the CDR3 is TGTGCCAGCTCACCACCGGGACAGAGATCCTACGAGCAGTACTTC. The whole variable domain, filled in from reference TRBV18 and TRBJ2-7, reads NAGVMQNPRHLVRRRGQEARLRCSPMKGHSHVYWYRQLPEEGLKFMVYLQKENIIDESGMPKERFSAEFPKEGPSILRIQQVVRGDSAAYFCASSPPGQRSYEQYFGPGTRLTVT.

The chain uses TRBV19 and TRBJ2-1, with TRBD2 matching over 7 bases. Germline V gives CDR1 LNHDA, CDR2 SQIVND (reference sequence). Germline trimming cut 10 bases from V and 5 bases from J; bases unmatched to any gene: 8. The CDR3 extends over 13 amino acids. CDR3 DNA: TGTGCCATCCGGGACTATTACAACAATGAGCAGTTCTTC. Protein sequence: CAIRDYYNNEQFF.

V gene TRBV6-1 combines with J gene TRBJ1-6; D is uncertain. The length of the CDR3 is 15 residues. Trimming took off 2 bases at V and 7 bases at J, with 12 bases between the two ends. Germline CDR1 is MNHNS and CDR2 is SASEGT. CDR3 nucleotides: TGTGCCAGCAGTGAATACAGTCGCGAGAATTCACCCCTCCACTTT. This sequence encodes CASSEYSRENSPLHF.